Listed below are T cell receptor beta chains from one sample, sequenced in a study of cytomegalovirus exposure and HLA in healthy donors. Profiled with immunoSEQ multiplex PCR; TCRdb holds only in-frame clones, not every one. The sample records over 85,000 clones, approximately 71% being singletons. Sequenced input: PBMCs. These receptors came from a male donor in good health and CMV-seropositive. CDR3s include the opening cysteine and the closing phenylalanine or tryptophan. The D gene is left open where the match is weak. The size field is filled for only some rows; it gives once, few, many or a size class.

j_gene,abundance,v_gene,d_gene,CDR3aa,CDR3nt
TRBJ2-2,.,TRBV7-3,.,CASSWTANTGELFF,TGTGCCAGCAGCTGGACAGCGAACACCGGGGAGCTGTTTTTT
TRBJ2-5,.,TRBV5-1,TRBD2,CASSDLGLAEQETQYF,TGCGCCAGCAGCGATCTAGGACTAGCGGAACAAGAGACCCAGTACTTC
TRBJ2-1,.,TRBV10-3,.,CAISEGLRTFLYNEQFF,TGTGCCATCAGTGAGGGGCTACGGACTTTCCTTTACAATGAGCAGTTCTTC
TRBJ2-2,.,TRBV4-2,.,CASSPTPGELFF,TGTGCCAGCAGCCCTACGCCCGGGGAGCTGTTTTTT
TRBJ1-2,.,TRBV19,TRBD1,CASSISTGGEYGYTF,TGTGCCAGTAGTATATCGACAGGGGGCGAGTATGGCTACACCTTC
TRBJ1-2,.,TRBV4-2,.,CASSQGQRDGYTF,TGTGCCAGCAGCCAAGGGCAGCGGGATGGCTACACCTTC
TRBJ2-7,.,TRBV7-2,TRBD1,CASSFDRGEQYF,TGTGCCAGCAGCTTCGACAGGGGCGAGCAGTACTTC
TRBJ2-5,.,TRBV7-2,TRBD2,CASSSTSGLKTQYF,TGTGCCAGCAGTTCGACTAGCGGTCTAAAGACCCAGTACTTC
TRBJ2-1,.,TRBV18,TRBD2,CASSPPNSLAGGQFF,TGTGCCAGCTCACCACCGAATTCGCTAGCGGGAGGGCAGTTCTTC
TRBJ1-2,few,TRBV5-1,TRBD1,CASSLALQGAGYGYTF,TGCGCCAGCAGCCTAGCATTACAGGGGGCAGGCTATGGCTACACCTTC
TRBJ2-3,few,TRBV29-1,TRBD2,CSVELADTDTQYF,TGCAGCGTTGAACTAGCGGACACAGATACGCAGTATTTT
TRBJ2-3,few,TRBV19,TRBD1,CASSMTPGQGKDTQYF,TGTGCCAGTAGTATGACTCCGGGACAGGGGAAAGATACGCAGTATTTT
TRBJ2-1,.,TRBV5-5,TRBD2,CASSLGLAGAYNEQFF,TGTGCCAGCAGCTTGGGCCTAGCGGGGGCCTACAATGAGCAGTTCTTC
TRBJ2-7,.,TRBV5-6,TRBD2,CASSFGGSSYEQYF,TGTGCCAGCAGCTTCGGCGGGAGCTCCTACGAGCAGTACTTC
TRBJ1-4,.,TRBV28,TRBD1,CASRPQGQGTEKLFF,TGTGCCAGCAGGCCCCAGGGACAGGGTACGGAAAAACTGTTTTTT
TRBJ1-2,.,TRBV19,.,CDTKDRQINNYGYTF,TGCGACACGAAGGACAGACAAATTAATAACTATGGCTACACCTTC
TRBJ2-3,.,TRBV5-4,.,CASSVPRADTQYF,TGTGCCAGCAGTGTTCCGAGGGCAGATACGCAGTATTTT
TRBJ1-5,.,TRBV29-1,.,CSVVGDNQPQHF,TGCAGCGTTGTAGGAGACAATCAGCCCCAGCATTTT
TRBJ1-5,.,TRBV19,TRBD1,CASSLKQGTAPQHF,TGTGCCAGTAGTTTAAAACAGGGGACGGCGCCCCAGCATTTT
TRBJ2-7,.,TRBV7-6,.,CASSVGDEQYF,TGTGCCAGCAGCGTCGGGGACGAGCAGTACTTC
TRBJ1-2,once,TRBV28,.,CASSRPQINYGYTF,TGTGCCAGCAGTCGCCCACAAATTAACTATGGCTACACCTTC
TRBJ1-4,few,TRBV5-4,TRBD1,CASSVDRGGEKLFF,TGTGCCAGCAGCGTCGACAGGGGAGGGGAAAAACTGTTTTTT
TRBJ2-7,once,TRBV7-2,TRBD1,CASSSYRGSQLEQYF,TGTGCCAGCAGCTCGTACAGGGGCTCGCAGCTCGAGCAGTACTTC
TRBJ1-2,.,TRBV2,.,CASRQGGINYGYTF,TGTGCCAGCAGACAGGGAGGGATTAACTATGGCTACACCTTC
TRBJ1-4,few,TRBV5-1,.,CASRPGQITNEKLFF,TGCGCCAGCAGACCAGGACAGATAACTAATGAAAAACTGTTTTTT
TRBJ2-5,.,TRBV2,.,CASIKRKGQETQYF,TGTGCCAGCATAAAGAGAAAGGGGCAAGAGACCCAGTACTTC
TRBJ2-4,few,TRBV11-3,.,CAGAPDAKNSQYF,TGTGCGGGGGCTCCAGATGCCAAAAACAGTCAGTACTTC
TRBJ2-3,.,TRBV5-1,TRBD2,CASSSPIAGPSTDTQYF,TGCGCCAGCAGCTCCCCAATAGCGGGACCTAGCACAGATACGCAGTATTTT
TRBJ1-5,.,TRBV4-1,.,CASSQDQNQPQHF,TGCGCCAGCAGCCAAGATCAGAATCAGCCCCAGCATTTT
TRBJ2-5,.,TRBV5-1,.,CASSSPGGMVETQYF,TGCGCCAGCAGCTCCCCAGGCGGGATGGTGGAGACCCAGTACTTC
TRBJ1-6,.,TRBV6-1,.,CVIGRRSYNSPLHF,TGTGTCATCGGCCGGAGGTCCTATAATTCACCCCTCCACTTT
TRBJ1-6,.,TRBV11-2,.,CASSLDQQSPLHF,TGTGCCAGCAGCTTAGATCAACAATCGCCCCTCCACTTT
TRBJ1-4,.,TRBV19,.,CASKSSATNEKLFF,TGTGCCAGTAAGTCGAGTGCAACTAATGAAAAACTGTTTTTT
TRBJ2-3,.,TRBV19,.,CASTPGRATDTQYF,TGTGCCAGTACCCCCGGGAGAGCCACAGATACGCAGTATTTT
TRBJ2-1,.,TRBV9,TRBD1,CASSVTGREGNEQFF,TGTGCCAGCAGCGTGACAGGGAGAGAGGGCAATGAGCAGTTCTTC
TRBJ1-5,.,TRBV6-5,.,CASHSGQRSQPQHF,TGTGCCAGCCATTCTGGACAGAGAAGTCAGCCCCAGCATTTT
TRBJ2-7,.,TRBV28,.,CASKDYSYEQYF,TGTGCCAGCAAAGACTATTCCTACGAGCAGTACTTC
TRBJ2-2,.,TRBV4-1,TRBD2,CTSSPGGAGGRPASGELFF,TGCACCAGCAGCCCCGGGGGGGCGGGAGGGCGTCCGGCGTCGGGGGAGCTGTTTTTT
TRBJ2-2,.,TRBV14,.,CASSQDSSVNTGELFF,TGTGCCAGCAGCCAAGACTCGTCGGTGAACACCGGGGAGCTGTTTTTT
TRBJ2-1,.,TRBV6-1,TRBD2,CASSEGTSGNHEQFF,TGTGCCAGCAGTGAAGGGACTAGCGGGAACCATGAGCAGTTCTTC
TRBJ2-1,.,TRBV19,TRBD2,CASSILGGSSYNEQFF,TGTGCCAGTAGTATTTTGGGCGGGAGCTCCTACAATGAGCAGTTCTTC
TRBJ2-2,few,TRBV6-5,TRBD1,CASSRQGGGELFF,TGTGCCAGCAGTCGACAGGGGGGCGGGGAGCTGTTTTTT
TRBJ2-3,.,TRBV19,TRBD2,CASSTPGLGGTDTQYF,TGTGCCAGTAGCACTCCCGGACTAGGGGGCACAGATACGCAGTATTTT